Listed below are T cell receptor beta chains from one sample, sequenced in a study of cytomegalovirus exposure and HLA in healthy donors. Data came from immunoSEQ multiplex PCR; TCRdb stores just in-frame clones and leaves some out. The data show about 56,000 clones, over 85% seen once. The sequencing input was PBMCs. These TCRs come from a man younger than 30 in good health and CMV-seronegative. Each CDR3 is given with its conserved first and last residue. The D gene is left open where the match is weak. Clone size is given for some rows only: seen once, a few or many times, or a class if the clone is expanded.

d_gene	j_gene	v_gene	abundance	CDR3aa	CDR3nt
TRBD1	TRBJ2-5	TRBV7-9	NA	CASSLWTGSRETQYF	TGTGCCAGCAGCTTATGGACAGGGAGTAGGGAGACCCAGTACTTC
TRBD1	TRBJ1-2	TRBV29-1	once	CSFVARGDYGYTF	TGCAGCTTCGTCGCCAGGGGGGACTATGGCTACACCTTC
NA	TRBJ2-7	TRBV27	NA	CASSIRGGGGYEQYF	TGTGCCAGCAGTATACGAGGGGGGGGCGGTTACGAGCAGTACTTC
NA	TRBJ1-1	TRBV6-1	NA	CASSFGGVTEAFF	TGTGCCAGCAGTTTTGGAGGGGTCACTGAAGCTTTCTTT
NA	TRBJ2-7	TRBV27	NA	CASSLHNLRTPGQPYEQYF	TGTGCCAGCAGTTTACACAACCTGCGAACCCCGGGACAACCCTACGAGCAGTACTTC
NA	TRBJ1-1	TRBV18	NA	CASSPPDRENTEAFF	TGTGCCAGCTCACCACCAGACAGAGAGAACACTGAAGCTTTCTTT
NA	TRBJ2-2	TRBV6-1	NA	CASSDWSFRTGELFF	TGTGCCAGCAGTGATTGGTCTTTTCGGACCGGGGAGCTGTTTTTT
TRBD1	TRBJ1-4	TRBV4-3	NA	CASSQETTGVNEKLFF	TGCGCCAGCAGCCAAGAGACGACAGGGGTTAATGAAAAACTGTTTTTT
TRBD2	TRBJ2-3	TRBV13	few	CASSTRLAGVADTQYF	TGTGCCAGCAGCACTCGACTAGCGGGAGTTGCAGATACGCAGTATTTT
TRBD1	TRBJ1-2	TRBV9	NA	CASSVKAGGLGGYTF	TGTGCCAGCAGCGTGAAAGCAGGGGGCCTAGGCGGCTACACCTTC
NA	TRBJ2-6	TRBV5-1	once	CASSLQEASSGANVLTF	TGCGCCAGCAGCCTCCAAGAGGCAAGCTCTGGGGCCAACGTCCTGACTTTC
NA	TRBJ1-4	TRBV6-6	once	CASSYWQAPNEKLFF	TGTGCCAGCAGTTACTGGCAGGCCCCTAATGAAAAACTGTTTTTT
NA	TRBJ1-2	TRBV6-1	NA	CASRDSPSFGYTF	TGTGCCAGCAGGGACAGCCCTTCGTTCGGCTACACCTTC
TRBD2	TRBJ2-7	TRBV4-1	NA	CASSQGLNYEQYF	TGCGCCAGCAGCCAGGGACTAAACTACGAGCAGTACTTC
NA	TRBJ2-1	TRBV14	NA	CASSQLTTTSYNEQFF	TGTGCCAGCAGCCAATTGACTACTACCTCCTACAATGAGCAGTTCTTC
NA	TRBJ1-3	TRBV6-5	NA	CATGQLSSGNTIYF	TGTGCCACAGGACAGTTGAGCTCTGGAAACACCATATATTTT
NA	TRBJ2-2	TRBV4-3	NA	CASSQGSVVGELFF	TGCGCCAGCAGCCAAGGTTCGGTTGTCGGGGAGCTGTTTTTT
NA	TRBJ2-1	TRBV4-3	NA	CASSQTDSLSSYNEQFF	TGCGCCAGCAGCCAAACTGACTCCCTCAGCTCCTACAATGAGCAGTTCTTC
TRBD2	TRBJ2-7	TRBV7-2	NA	CASSLGTSFYEQYF	TGTGCCAGCAGCTTAGGGACTAGCTTCTACGAGCAGTACTTC
NA	TRBJ1-5	TRBV7-9	NA	CASSVQGGQPQHF	TGTGCCAGCAGCGTACAGGGTGGGCAGCCCCAGCATTTT
NA	TRBJ2-7	TRBV4-1	NA	CASSQDPPEGGSYYEQYF	TGCGCCAGCAGCCAAGATCCCCCCGAGGGGGGGTCCTACTACGAGCAGTACTTC
TRBD2	TRBJ2-1	TRBV15	NA	CATSRVGQRESHEQFF	TGTGCCACCAGCAGAGTTGGACAGCGGGAGTCCCATGAGCAGTTCTTC
NA	TRBJ1-2	TRBV4-1	NA	CASSQLGSPGYTF	TGCGCCAGCAGCCAATTGGGCAGCCCTGGCTACACCTTC
TRBD1	TRBJ1-2	TRBV7-9	NA	CASSLRQGPYGYTF	TGTGCCAGCAGCCTACGACAGGGGCCCTATGGCTACACCTTC
TRBD2	TRBJ2-7	TRBV13	NA	CASSFLGTSYEQYF	TGTGCCAGCAGCTTCCTTGGGACTAGCTACGAGCAGTACTTC
NA	TRBJ2-1	TRBV28	NA	CASSLASPNEQFF	TGTGCCAGCAGTTTAGCTAGTCCCAATGAGCAGTTCTTC
NA	TRBJ2-5	TRBV28	NA	CASRTDKLETQYF	TGTGCCAGCAGAACTGACAAGCTCGAGACCCAGTACTTC
NA	TRBJ1-2	TRBV9	NA	CASSAGTGGFDGYTF	TGTGCCAGCAGCGCTGGGACGGGGGGATTTGATGGCTACACCTTC
TRBD2	TRBJ2-1	TRBV10-2	NA	CASRTFSGVTYNEQFF	TGCGCCAGCAGGACGTTTAGCGGGGTGACCTACAATGAGCAGTTCTTC
TRBD1	TRBJ1-3	TRBV23-1	NA	CASRQGQGVGTIYF	TGCGCCAGCAGGCAGGGACAGGGGGTGGGCACCATATATTTT
NA	TRBJ1-3	TRBV28	NA	CASRTGGDGNTIYF	TGTGCCAGCCGAACCGGGGGAGATGGAAACACCATATATTTT
TRBD2	TRBJ2-7	TRBV5-6	NA	CASSLSLRELYEQYF	TGTGCCAGCAGCTTGTCTTTGCGGGAGTTATACGAGCAGTACTTC
TRBD2	TRBJ2-1	TRBV6-5	NA	CASRGGSTYNEQFF	TGTGCCAGCAGGGGCGGGAGCACCTACAATGAGCAGTTCTTC
NA	TRBJ2-1	TRBV27	NA	CASSLGGGPPNEQFF	TGTGCCAGCAGTTTAGGTGGAGGGCCCCCGAATGAGCAGTTCTTC
TRBD2	TRBJ2-7	TRBV11-2	NA	CASSFPGAGAREQYF	TGTGCCAGCAGCTTTCCGGGTGCGGGAGCGCGTGAGCAGTACTTC
NA	TRBJ1-1	TRBV9	NA	CASSVGRRGLNAFF	TGTGCCAGCAGCGTAGGGAGGCGTGGGCTTAATGCTTTCTTT
NA	TRBJ2-7	TRBV6-1	NA	CASGHSGYEQYF	TGTGCCAGCGGTCATTCAGGGTACGAGCAGTACTTC
NA	TRBJ2-7	TRBV9	once	CASSGSGAAYEQYF	TGTGCCAGCAGCGGTAGCGGAGCCGCCTACGAGCAGTACTTC
TRBD1	TRBJ1-2	TRBV11-2	NA	CASSLGTGHYGYTF	TGTGCCAGCAGCTTAGGGACAGGGCACTATGGCTACACCTTC
TRBD2	TRBJ2-3	TRBV9	NA	CASSVELAGVADTQYF	TGTGCCAGCAGCGTAGAACTCGCGGGAGTCGCAGATACGCAGTATTTT
TRBD1	TRBJ1-1	TRBV11-2	NA	CASSLNQGETEAFF	TGTGCCAGCAGTCTTAACCAGGGGGAGACTGAAGCTTTCTTT
NA	TRBJ2-1	TRBV6-5	NA	CASSSRGNEQFF	TGTGCCAGCAGTTCCAGGGGAAATGAGCAGTTCTTC
TRBD2	TRBJ2-7	TRBV7-9	NA	CASSTAPSGEQYF	TGTGCCAGCAGCACAGCCCCTAGCGGCGAGCAGTACTTC
NA	TRBJ2-5	TRBV6-1	NA	CASKRGETQYF	TGTGCCAGCAAACGGGGGGAGACCCAGTACTTC
TRBD1	TRBJ1-5	TRBV10-3	NA	CAISERQGDQPQHF	TGTGCCATCAGTGAGAGACAGGGGGATCAGCCCCAGCATTTT
TRBD1	TRBJ2-7	TRBV5-4	NA	CASSLDGTVTYEQYF	TGTGCCAGCAGCTTGGACGGGACAGTTACCTACGAGCAGTACTTC
NA	TRBJ2-2	TRBV27	NA	CASSPWGGNTGELFF	TGTGCCAGCAGTCCGTGGGGGGGCAACACCGGGGAGCTGTTTTTT
TRBD2	TRBJ2-5	TRBV27	NA	CASRVAGGLETQYF	TGTGCCAGCAGAGTAGCGGGAGGTTTAGAGACCCAGTACTTC
TRBD2	TRBJ2-1	TRBV5-1	NA	CASSLNTGTSSPYNEQFF	TGCGCCAGCAGCTTGAACACCGGGACTAGCAGCCCGTACAATGAGCAGTTCTTC
NA	TRBJ2-2	TRBV27	NA	CASNSGVNTGELFF	TGTGCCAGCAATTCCGGGGTAAACACCGGGGAGCTGTTTTTT
NA	TRBJ2-7	TRBV6-5	NA	CASSRQYNYEQYF	TGTGCCAGCAGCAGACAGTACAACTACGAGCAGTACTTC
NA	TRBJ1-2	TRBV4-2	NA	CASSQGDSANTDGYTF	TGTGCCAGCAGCCAAGGAGACAGCGCCAATACGGATGGCTACACCTTC
TRBD2	TRBJ2-7	TRBV7-2	NA	CASSFRTSSYEQYF	TGTGCCAGCAGCTTTAGGACTAGCTCCTACGAGCAGTACTTC
NA	TRBJ2-7	TRBV9	NA	CASSVATGYEQYF	TGTGCCAGCAGCGTAGCGACGGGATACGAGCAGTACTTC
TRBD1	TRBJ1-4	TRBV6-1	once	CASSPQTGVREKLFF	TGTGCCAGCAGTCCCCAGACAGGGGTTAGGGAAAAACTGTTTTTT
NA	TRBJ1-4	TRBV28	NA	CASSFVQQNEKLFF	TGTGCCAGCAGTTTCGTACAGCAGAATGAAAAACTGTTTTTT
TRBD2	TRBJ2-3	TRBV5-1	NA	CASSPMGGSSTDTQYF	TGCGCCAGCAGCCCCATGGGAGGGTCAAGCACAGATACGCAGTATTTT
NA	TRBJ2-5	TRBV28	NA	CASSLLGATDGTQYF	TGTGCCAGCAGTTTATTGGGGGCTACGGATGGGACCCAGTACTTC
TRBD1	TRBJ2-1	TRBV10-3	NA	CATKDRQANSYNEQFF	TGTGCCACGAAGGACAGGCAAGCGAACTCCTACAATGAGCAGTTCTTC
NA	TRBJ2-3	TRBV4-1	NA	CASSQGLISHHTQYF	TGCGCCAGCAGCCAAGGACTTATTTCCCATCATACGCAGTATTTT